This T cell receptor (beta chain) is drawn from a study of blood T cell repertoires in COVID-19. Study as a whole: The analysed material was cDNA or gDNA that came from T cells, B-cell-depleted T cells, or PBMCs.

Methods used by the authors: By means of reference gene primer amplification, nucleated cell counts were estimated. Some clones are missing from TCRdb's copy, which holds only in-frame ones; the method was immunoSEQ multiplex PCR. For V, J and clone size, that table is used; D and trimming come from the DNA. The top ten clones hold about 1.4% of a sample with around 140,000 clones, about four fifths of them seen once. Germline-derived CDR1 and CDR2 are LNHDA and SQIVND (reference sequence). V was trimmed by 6 bases and J by 4 bases, leaving 23 bases between them. The CDR3 runs to 17 residues. This TCR came from a human donor in a cohort sampled during active COVID-19. J is TRBJ2-3 and V is TRBV19, with a possible D match to TRBD2 (5 bases). Sample: peripheral blood. The DNA of the CDR3 is TGTGCCAGTAGCACCCCGGCTGCTAGCTCGATCGCAGATACGCAGTATTTT. This encodes CASSTPAASSIADTQYF.